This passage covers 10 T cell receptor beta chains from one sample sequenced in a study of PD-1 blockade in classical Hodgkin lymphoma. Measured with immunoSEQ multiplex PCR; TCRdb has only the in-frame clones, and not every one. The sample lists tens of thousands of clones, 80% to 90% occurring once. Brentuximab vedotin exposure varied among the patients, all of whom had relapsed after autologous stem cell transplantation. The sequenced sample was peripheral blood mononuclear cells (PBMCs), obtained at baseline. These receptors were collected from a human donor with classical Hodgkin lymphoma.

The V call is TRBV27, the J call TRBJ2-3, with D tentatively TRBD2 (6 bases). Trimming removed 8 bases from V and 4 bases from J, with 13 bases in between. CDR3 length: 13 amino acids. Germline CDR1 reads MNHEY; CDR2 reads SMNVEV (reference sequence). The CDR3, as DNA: TGTGCCAGCCGGGACTTTTGGTCAGATACGCAGTATTTT. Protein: CASRDFWSDTQYF.

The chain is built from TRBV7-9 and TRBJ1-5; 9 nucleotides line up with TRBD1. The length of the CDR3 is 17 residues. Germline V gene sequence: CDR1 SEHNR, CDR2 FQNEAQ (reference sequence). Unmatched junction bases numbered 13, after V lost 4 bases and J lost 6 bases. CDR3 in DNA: TGTGCCAGCAGCTCGACCGCTGCGGGACAGGGAGGTCAGCCCCAGCATTTT. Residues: CASSSTAAGQGGQPQHF.

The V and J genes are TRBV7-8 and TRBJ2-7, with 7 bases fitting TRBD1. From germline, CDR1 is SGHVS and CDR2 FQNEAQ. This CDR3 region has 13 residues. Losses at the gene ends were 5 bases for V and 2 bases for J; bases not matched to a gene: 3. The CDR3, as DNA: TGTGCCAGCAGCGTGAGGGGGCCCTACGAGCAGTACTTC. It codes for CASSVRGPYEQYF.

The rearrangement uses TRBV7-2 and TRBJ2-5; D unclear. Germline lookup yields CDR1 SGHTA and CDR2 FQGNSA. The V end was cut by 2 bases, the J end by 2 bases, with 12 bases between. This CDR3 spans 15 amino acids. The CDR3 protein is CASSLLVLRQETQYF. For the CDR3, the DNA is TGTGCCAGCAGCTTATTGGTCCTTAGGCAAGAGACCCAGTACTTC.

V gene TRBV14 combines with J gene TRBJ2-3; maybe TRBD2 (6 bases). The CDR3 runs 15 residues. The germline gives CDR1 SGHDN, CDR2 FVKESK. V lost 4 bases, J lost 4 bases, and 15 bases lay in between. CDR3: CASSPSGGAADTQYF. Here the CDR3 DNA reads TGTGCCAGCAGCCCTTCCGGGGGAGCCGCAGATACGCAGTATTTT.

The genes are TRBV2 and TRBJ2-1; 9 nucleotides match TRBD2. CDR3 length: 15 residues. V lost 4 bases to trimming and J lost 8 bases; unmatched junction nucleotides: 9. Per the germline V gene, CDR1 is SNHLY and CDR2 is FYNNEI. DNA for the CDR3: TGTGCCAGCAGTGTGCGGCGGGGGGGCCTCCATGAGCAGTTCTTC. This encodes CASSVRRGGLHEQFF.

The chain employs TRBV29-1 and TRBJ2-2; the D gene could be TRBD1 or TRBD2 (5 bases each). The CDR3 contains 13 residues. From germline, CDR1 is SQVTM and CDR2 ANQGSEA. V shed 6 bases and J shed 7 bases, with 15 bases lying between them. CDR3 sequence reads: CSVRQYRDGELFF. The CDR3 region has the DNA TGCAGCGTCCGACAGTATCGGGACGGGGAGCTGTTTTTT.

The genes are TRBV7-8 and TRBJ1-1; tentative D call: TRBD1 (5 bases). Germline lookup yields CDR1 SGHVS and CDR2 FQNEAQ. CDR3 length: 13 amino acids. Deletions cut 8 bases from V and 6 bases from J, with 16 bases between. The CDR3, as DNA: TGTGCCAGCCGCGGGGGGGGGAGCTCTGAAGCTTTCTTT. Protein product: CASRGGGSSEAFF.

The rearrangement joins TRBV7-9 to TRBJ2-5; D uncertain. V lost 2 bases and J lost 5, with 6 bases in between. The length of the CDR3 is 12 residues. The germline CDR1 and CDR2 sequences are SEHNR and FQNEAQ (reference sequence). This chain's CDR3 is CASSLLWETQYF. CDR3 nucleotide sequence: TGTGCCAGCAGCTTACTGTGGGAGACCCAGTACTTC.

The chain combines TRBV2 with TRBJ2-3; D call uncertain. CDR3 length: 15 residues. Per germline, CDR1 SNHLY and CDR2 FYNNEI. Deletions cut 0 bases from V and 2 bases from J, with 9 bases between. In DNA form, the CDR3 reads TGTGCCAGCAGTGAAGCGCTTCTTCCCACAGATACGCAGTATTTT. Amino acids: CASSEALLPTDTQYF.